These T cell receptor beta chains were read from a single sample in a study of T cell repertoires in cytomegalovirus infection. TCRdb reprocessed the reads via MiXCR and lists one record per CDR3 protein. Here the sample spans 680,000 or so distinct CDR3 sequences, less than 40% being singletons. Sequenced input: PBMCs. The source of these receptors is a human donor in good health (CMV status not recorded). Some clones in this sample may be carry-over from other donors' samples. Both conserved end residues are part of each CDR3. Fields, in order: J gene, clone size, D gene, V gene, CDR3 DNA, CDR3 protein. The D gene is left open where the match is weak. Not all rows give a size; the values are once, few, many and, for expanded clones, a class.

TRBJ1-1 | . | . | TRBV5-1 | TGCGCCATCGGACAGACGAACACTGAAGCTTTCTTT | CAIGQTNTEAFF
TRBJ1-1 | few | . | TRBV9 | TGTGCCAGCAGCGTAGACCCCGCAGGGGCCCCTGAAGCTTTCTTT | CASSVDPAGAPEAFF
TRBJ2-5 | . | . | TRBV28 | TGTGCCAGCAGCCTGCTGACAAGCGGTGGCAAAGAGACCCAGTACTTC | CASSLLTSGGKETQYF
TRBJ1-4 | . | . | TRBV7-8 | TGTGCCAGCAGCCGACATGGGACTAATGAAAAACTGTTTTTT | CASSRHGTNEKLFF
TRBJ1-6 | . | TRBD1 | TRBV20-1 | TGCAGTGCTACCGGGGGGCGGGACAGGGGATATAATTCACCCCTCCACTTT | CSATGGRDRGYNSPLHF
TRBJ1-6 | . | . | TRBV29-1 | TGCAGCGTTCAGAGCTCCTATAATTCACCCCTCCACTTT | CSVQSSYNSPLHF
TRBJ1-4 | . | . | TRBV7-9 | TGTGCCAGCACGGGACCTAATGAAAAACTGTTTTTT | CASTGPNEKLFF
TRBJ2-6 | few | . | TRBV5-1 | TGCGCCAGCAGCTTGGACAGACAGTTAGAAGAATCCGGGGCCAACGTCCTGACTTTC | CASSLDRQLEESGANVLTF
TRBJ1-2 | . | . | TRBV12-3/TRBV12-4 | TGTGCCAGCAGAAAGGGAGGCCTCACAGTTGGTTTTGGCTACACCTTC | CASRKGGLTVGFGYTF
TRBJ2-1 | few | . | TRBV19 | TGTGCCAGTAGTCAAGACTACGACACGTCCCTTTACAATGAGCAGTTCTTC | CASSQDYDTSLYNEQFF
TRBJ2-1 | few | . | TRBV19 | TGTGCCAGTAGTATAGATTCCGGGGGCTACTACAATGAGCAGTTCTTC | CASSIDSGGYYNEQFF
TRBJ2-1 | . | TRBD2 | TRBV12-3/TRBV12-4 | TGTGCCAGCAGAATACTAGCGGGAGATCAGTTCTTC | CASRILAGDQFF
TRBJ1-6 | few | . | TRBV5-1 | TGCGCCAGCAGCTTGCCTCAGGGACTCCTAGGTGATTCACCCCTCCACTTT | CASSLPQGLLGDSPLHF
TRBJ1-2 | few | TRBD1 | TRBV6-5 | TGTGCCGCGCGTACAGGGGGCAGTTACCCTAACTATGGCTACACCTTC | CAARTGGSYPNYGYTF
TRBJ1-2 | . | TRBD1 | TRBV19 | TGTGCCAGCTCGGGACAGGGTAGGGACTATGGCTACACCTTC | CASSGQGRDYGYTF
TRBJ2-7 | . | . | TRBV28 | TGTGCCAGCAGTTTATATAGGGAGGCCATCTCCTACGAGCAGTACTTC | CASSLYREAISYEQYF
TRBJ2-5 | few | . | TRBV20-1 | TGCAGTGCCCTGGACCAAGAGACCCAGTACTTC | CSALDQETQYF
TRBJ1-5 | few | . | TRBV7-2 | TGTGCCAGCAGCTTATCGGTTAGCAAGCCCCAGCATTTT | CASSLSVSKPQHF
TRBJ2-3 | many | TRBD1 | TRBV5-6 | TGTGCCAGCAGCTTATGGGACAGGGGCACAGATACGCAGTATTTT | CASSLWDRGTDTQYF
TRBJ2-5 | . | . | TRBV30 | TGTGCCTGGAGTGGTGAGACCCAGTACTTC | CAWSGETQYF
TRBJ2-2 | . | . | TRBV12-3/TRBV12-4 | TGTGCCAGCAGTCGTATTCGGGGCACCGGGGAGCTGTTTTTT | CASSRIRGTGELFF
TRBJ1-1 | . | . | TRBV4-1 | TGTGCCAGCAGCCCTGAAGAGCCGGAGAATACTGAAGCTTTCTTT | CASSPEEPENTEAFF
TRBJ1-2 | many | . | TRBV15 | TGTGCCACCAGCAGAGATCCGGGGACTAACTATGGCTACACCTTC | CATSRDPGTNYGYTF
TRBJ2-3 | few | . | TRBV7-8 | TGTGCCAGACGTTCGGTGCGGGACACAGATACGCAGTATTTT | CARRSVRDTDTQYF
TRBJ2-2 | . | TRBD2 | TRBV27 | TGTGCCAGCAGTCCCCACCTACGACTGGGGGGGGGCACCGGGGAGCTGTTTTTT | CASSPHLRLGGGTGELFF
TRBJ1-1 | . | . | TRBV12-3/TRBV12-4 | TGTGCCAGCAGTTTAAGAGAAAACACTGTAGCTTTCTTT | CASSLRENTVAFF
TRBJ2-2 | few | . | TRBV28 | TGTGCCAGCAGGAGAACCGGGGCCTCGAACACCGGGGAGCTGTTTTTT | CASRRTGASNTGELFF
TRBJ2-3 | many | . | TRBV7-3 | TGTGCCAGCAGCCACACAGATACGCAGTATTTT | CASSHTDTQYF
TRBJ2-1 | few | . | TRBV24-1 | TGTGCCACCAGTGATTACAGGTATCGAGAGCAGTTCTTC | CATSDYRYREQFF
TRBJ2-1 | . | . | TRBV7-4 | TGTGCCAGCAGCTCCACGAGGCGGGCGAGCTCCTACAATGAGCAGTTCTTC | CASSSTRRASSYNEQFF
TRBJ1-2 | many | . | TRBV7-2 | TGTGCCAGCAGCCCCCCAGGCGTTCCCAACTATGGCTACACCTTC | CASSPPGVPNYGYTF
TRBJ1-1 | many | TRBD1 | TRBV5-6 | TGTGCCAGCAGCAGCCCGACAGGGACTGAAGCTGAAGCTTTCTTT | CASSSPTGTEAEAFF
TRBJ2-5 | few | TRBD2 | TRBV27 | TGTGCCAGCAGCGGAAAGCGGGGCGGGGGAGAGACCCAGTACTTC | CASSGKRGGGETQYF
TRBJ2-3 | . | . | TRBV15 | TGTGCCACCAGCAGAGATATGCGGGTCCCGACCACAGATACGCAGTATTTT | CATSRDMRVPTTDTQYF
TRBJ2-1 | . | . | TRBV7-9 | TGTGCCAGCAGCTTAATGGACCGACTGGATAACAATGAGCAGTTCTTC | CASSLMDRLDNNEQFF
TRBJ1-5 | few | . | TRBV6-2/TRBV6-3 | TGTGCCAGCAGTTACCTAGGCACAGCCAATCAGCCCCAGCATTTT | CASSYLGTANQPQHF
TRBJ2-3 | . | TRBD1 | TRBV11-1 | TGTGCCAGCAGCTCCTCGCCCAGGGGGCTGACAGATACGCAGTATTTT | CASSSSPRGLTDTQYF
TRBJ2-2 | few | TRBD2 | TRBV11-2 | TGTGCCAGCAGCCCCCGTAGTCCGGGAGGAACCGGGGAGCTGTTTTTT | CASSPRSPGGTGELFF
TRBJ2-7 | . | . | TRBV20-1 | TGCAGTGCTAGAGGACCCTGGAGGGATCCCTACGAGCAGTACTTC | CSARGPWRDPYEQYF
TRBJ2-3 | few | TRBD1 | TRBV7-9 | TGTGCCAGCAGCGGACCCGGGACAGGGGGCAGAGATACGCAGTATTTT | CASSGPGTGGRDTQYF
TRBJ1-2 | . | TRBD1 | TRBV6-5 | TGTGCCAGCAACCCGGGACAGGGGAATGGCTACACCTTC | CASNPGQGNGYTF